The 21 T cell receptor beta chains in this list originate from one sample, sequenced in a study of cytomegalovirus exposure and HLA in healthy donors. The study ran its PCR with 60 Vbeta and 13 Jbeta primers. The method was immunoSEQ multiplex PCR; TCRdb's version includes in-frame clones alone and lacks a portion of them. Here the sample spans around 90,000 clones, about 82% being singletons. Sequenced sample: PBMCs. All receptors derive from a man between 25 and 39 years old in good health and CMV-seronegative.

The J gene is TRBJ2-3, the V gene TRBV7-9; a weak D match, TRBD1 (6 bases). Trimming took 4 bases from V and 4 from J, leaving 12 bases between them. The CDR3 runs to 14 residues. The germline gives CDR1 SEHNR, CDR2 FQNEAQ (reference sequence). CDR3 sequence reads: CASSSWTAADTQYF. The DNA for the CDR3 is TGTGCCAGCAGCTCCTGGACAGCCGCAGATACGCAGTATTTT.

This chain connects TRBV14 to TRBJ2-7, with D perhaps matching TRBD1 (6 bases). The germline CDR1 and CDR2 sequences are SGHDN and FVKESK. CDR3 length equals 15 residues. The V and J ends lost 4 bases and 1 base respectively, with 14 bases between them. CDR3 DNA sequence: TGTGCCAGCAGCCCTACGGACAGATTATCCTACGAGCAGTACTTC. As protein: CASSPTDRLSYEQYF.

The CDR3 region is CASRRSFWDREEKLFF. CDR3 nucleotides: TGTGCCAGCCGTAGGAGTTTTTGGGACAGGGAGGAAAAACTGTTTTTT. This chain joins TRBV2 and TRBJ1-4, with 9 bases that match TRBD1. The CDR3 is 16 residues long. The germline V gene encodes CDR1 SNHLY and CDR2 FYNNEI. Trimming removed 8 bases from V and 8 bases from J; junction bases left unmatched: 15.

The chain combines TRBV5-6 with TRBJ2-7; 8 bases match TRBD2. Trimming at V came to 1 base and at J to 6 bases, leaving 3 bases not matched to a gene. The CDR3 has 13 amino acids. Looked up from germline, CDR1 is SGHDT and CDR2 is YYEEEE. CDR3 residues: CASSLPSGLEQYF. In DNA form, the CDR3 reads TGTGCCAGCAGCTTGCCTAGCGGGCTCGAGCAGTACTTC.

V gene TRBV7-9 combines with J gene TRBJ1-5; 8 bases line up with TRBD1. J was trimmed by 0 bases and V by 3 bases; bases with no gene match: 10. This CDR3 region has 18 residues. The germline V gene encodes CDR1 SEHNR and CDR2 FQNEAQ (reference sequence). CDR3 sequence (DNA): TGTGCCAGCAGCTTCCGGGACAGGAGGCCCCATAGCAATCAGCCCCAGCATTTT. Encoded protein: CASSFRDRRPHSNQPQHF.

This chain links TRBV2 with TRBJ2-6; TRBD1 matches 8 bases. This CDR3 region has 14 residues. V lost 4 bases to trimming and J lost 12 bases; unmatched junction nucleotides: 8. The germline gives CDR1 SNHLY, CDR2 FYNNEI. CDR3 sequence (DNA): TGTGCCAGCAGTGTTTCGACAGGGGTGATCGTCCTGACTTTC. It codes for CASSVSTGVIVLTF. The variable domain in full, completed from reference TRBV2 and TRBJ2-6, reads EPEVTQTPSHQVTQMGQEVILRCVPISNHLYFYWYRQILGQKVEFLVSFYNNEISEKSEIFDDQFSVERPDGSNFTLKIRSTKLEDSAMYFCASSVSTGVIVLTFGAGSRLTVL.

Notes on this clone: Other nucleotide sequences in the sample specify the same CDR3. In DNA form, the CDR3 reads TGTGCCAGCGGGGGGAACATTCAGTACTTC. This codes for CASGGNIQYF. The rearrangement joins TRBV2 to TRBJ2-4; tentatively, D is TRBD2 (6 bases). The V gene lost 8 bases and the J gene lost 7 bases, with 6 bases spanning the gap. CDR3 length: 10 residues. CDR1 is SNHLY and CDR2 is FYNNEI in the germline V gene.

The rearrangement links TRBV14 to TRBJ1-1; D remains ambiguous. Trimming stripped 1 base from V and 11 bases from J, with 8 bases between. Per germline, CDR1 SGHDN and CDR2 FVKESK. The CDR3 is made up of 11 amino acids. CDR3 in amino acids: CASSQGLGAFF. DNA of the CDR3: TGTGCCAGCAGCCAAGGGCTCGGGGCTTTCTTT. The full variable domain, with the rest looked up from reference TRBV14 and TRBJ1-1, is EAGVTQFPSHSVIEKGQTVTLRCDPISGHDNLYWYRRVMGKEIKFLLHFVKESKQDESGMPNNRFLAERTGGTYSTLKVQPAELEDSGVYFCASSQGLGAFFGQGTRLTVV.

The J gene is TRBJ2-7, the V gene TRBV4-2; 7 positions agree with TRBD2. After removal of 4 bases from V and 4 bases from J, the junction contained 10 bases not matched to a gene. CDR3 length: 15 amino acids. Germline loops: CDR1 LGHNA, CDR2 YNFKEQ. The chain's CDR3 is CASSPFLQGGYEQYF. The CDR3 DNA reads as TGTGCCAGCAGCCCATTTCTTCAGGGAGGGTACGAGCAGTACTTC.

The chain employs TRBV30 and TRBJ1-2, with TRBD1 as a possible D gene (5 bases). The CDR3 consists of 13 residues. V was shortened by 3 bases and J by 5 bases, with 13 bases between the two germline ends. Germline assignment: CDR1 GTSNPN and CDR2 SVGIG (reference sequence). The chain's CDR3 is CAWRTAKTYGYTF. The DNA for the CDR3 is TGTGCCTGGAGGACAGCCAAGACTTATGGCTACACCTTC.

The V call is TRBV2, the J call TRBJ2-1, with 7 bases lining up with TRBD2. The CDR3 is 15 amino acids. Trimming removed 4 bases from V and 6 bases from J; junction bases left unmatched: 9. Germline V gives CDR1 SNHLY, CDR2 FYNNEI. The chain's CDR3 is CASSGEAGSGNEQFF. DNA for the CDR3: TGTGCCAGCAGTGGAGAAGCGGGAAGCGGCAATGAGCAGTTCTTC.

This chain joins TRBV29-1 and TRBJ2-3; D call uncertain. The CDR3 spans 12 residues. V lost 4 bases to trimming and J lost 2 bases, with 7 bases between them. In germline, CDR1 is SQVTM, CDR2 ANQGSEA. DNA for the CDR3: TGCAGCGTTGGTACAAACACAGATACGCAGTATTTT. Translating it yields CSVGTNTDTQYF.

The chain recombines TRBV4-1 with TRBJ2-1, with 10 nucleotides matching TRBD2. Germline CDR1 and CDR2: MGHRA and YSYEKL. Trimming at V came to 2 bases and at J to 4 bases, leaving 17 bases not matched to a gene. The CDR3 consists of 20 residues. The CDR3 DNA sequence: TGCGCCAGCAGCCAATCAGACTTAGCGGGGGGCAGACCTCCGTACAATGAGCAGTTCTTC. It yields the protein CASSQSDLAGGRPPYNEQFF.

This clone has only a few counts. The CDR3 here is CAWSLQDRATGELFF. CDR3 DNA sequence: TGTGCCTGGAGTCTCCAAGACAGGGCGACCGGGGAGCTGTTTTTT. The J gene is TRBJ2-2, the V gene TRBV30, with 7 bases matching TRBD1. The V gene's germline CDR1 is GTSNPN and CDR2 SVGIG (reference sequence). CDR3 length equals 15 residues. With 2 bases clipped from V and 5 bases from J, the junction kept 8 bases outside the gene matches.

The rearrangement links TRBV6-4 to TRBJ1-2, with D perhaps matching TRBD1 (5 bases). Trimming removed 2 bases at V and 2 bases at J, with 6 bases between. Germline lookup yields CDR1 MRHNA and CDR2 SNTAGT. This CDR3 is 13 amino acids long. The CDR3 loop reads CASSDDRNYGYTF. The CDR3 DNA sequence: TGTGCCAGCAGTGACGACAGAAACTATGGCTACACCTTC.

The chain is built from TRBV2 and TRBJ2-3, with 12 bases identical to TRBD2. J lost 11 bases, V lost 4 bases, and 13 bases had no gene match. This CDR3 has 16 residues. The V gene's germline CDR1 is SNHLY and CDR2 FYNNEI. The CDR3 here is CASSGYRTSGEGGQYF. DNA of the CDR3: TGTGCCAGCAGTGGTTACCGGACTAGCGGGGAGGGGGGGCAGTATTTT.

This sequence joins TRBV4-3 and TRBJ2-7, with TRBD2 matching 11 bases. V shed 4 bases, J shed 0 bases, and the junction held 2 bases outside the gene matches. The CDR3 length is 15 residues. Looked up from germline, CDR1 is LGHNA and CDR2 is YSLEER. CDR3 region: CASSLSGGASYEQYF. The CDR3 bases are TGCGCCAGCAGCCTTAGCGGGGGGGCCTCCTACGAGCAGTACTTC.

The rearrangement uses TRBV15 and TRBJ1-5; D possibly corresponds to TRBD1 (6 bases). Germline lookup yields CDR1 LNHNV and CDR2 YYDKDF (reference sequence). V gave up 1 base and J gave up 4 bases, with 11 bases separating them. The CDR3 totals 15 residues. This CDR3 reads CATSRVRRGNQPQHF. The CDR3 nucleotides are TGTGCCACCAGCAGAGTTCGCAGGGGTAATCAGCCCCAGCATTTT.

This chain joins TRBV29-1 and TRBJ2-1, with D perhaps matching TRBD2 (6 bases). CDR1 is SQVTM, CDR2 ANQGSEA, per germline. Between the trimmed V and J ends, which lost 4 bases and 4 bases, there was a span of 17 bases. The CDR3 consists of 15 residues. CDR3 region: CSVVRLASSYNEQFF. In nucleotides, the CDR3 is TGCAGCGTTGTCAGGCTAGCGAGCTCATACAATGAGCAGTTCTTC.

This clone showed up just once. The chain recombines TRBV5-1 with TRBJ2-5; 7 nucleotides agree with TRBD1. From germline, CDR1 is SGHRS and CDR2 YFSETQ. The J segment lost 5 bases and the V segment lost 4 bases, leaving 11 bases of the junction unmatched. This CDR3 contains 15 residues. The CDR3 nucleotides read TGCGCCAGCAGCCTCAAGGGGGCCAGGGGGGAGACCCAGTACTTC. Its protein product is CASSLKGARGETQYF.

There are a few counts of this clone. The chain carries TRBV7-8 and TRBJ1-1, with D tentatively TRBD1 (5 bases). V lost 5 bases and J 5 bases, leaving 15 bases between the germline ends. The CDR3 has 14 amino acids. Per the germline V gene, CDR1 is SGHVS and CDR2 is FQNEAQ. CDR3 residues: CASSPTRGRTEAFF. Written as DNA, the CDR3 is TGTGCCAGCAGCCCCACCCGGGGGAGGACTGAAGCTTTCTTT.